The clone carrying this T cell receptor beta chain was seen a single time. Its cognate antigen is unknown. This specimen comes from a study of cytomegalovirus exposure and HLA in healthy donors. Study results and limitations: A classifier reportedly called cytomegalovirus status with high sensitivity and specificity. What was likely a sequencing artifact was a cluster of highly shared sequence variants. Later analysis associated a missense DCLRE1C variant with TCR beta V- and J-gene trimming.

This CDR3 has 14 amino acids. V was shortened by 6 bases and J by 0 bases, with 11 bases between the two germline ends. CDR1 and CDR2 (germline): MNHNS, SASEGT. The PCR employed 60 Vbeta primers together with 13 Jbeta primers. Data came from immunoSEQ multiplex PCR; TCRdb stores just in-frame clones and leaves some out. The sample has under 150,000 clones, about 68% seen once. Sequencing was performed on PBMCs. This chain joins TRBV6-1 and TRBJ2-5; D perhaps matches TRBD1 (6 bases). The source of this sequence is a woman aged 40-49 years in good health and CMV-seropositive. CDR3 in amino acids: CASRFRGHQETQYF. The DNA of the CDR3 is TGTGCCAGCAGATTCAGGGGACACCAAGAGACCCAGTACTTC.